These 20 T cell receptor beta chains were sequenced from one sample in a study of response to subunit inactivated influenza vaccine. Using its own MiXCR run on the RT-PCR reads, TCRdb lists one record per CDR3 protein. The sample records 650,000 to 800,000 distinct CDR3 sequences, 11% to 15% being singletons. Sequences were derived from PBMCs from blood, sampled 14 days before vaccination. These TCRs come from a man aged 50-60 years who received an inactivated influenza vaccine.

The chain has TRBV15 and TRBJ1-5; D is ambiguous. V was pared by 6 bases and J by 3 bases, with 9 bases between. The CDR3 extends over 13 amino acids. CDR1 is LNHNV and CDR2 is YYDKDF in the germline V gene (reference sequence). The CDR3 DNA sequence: TGTGCCACCAGTACCAGGTTCAATCAGCCCCAGCATTTT. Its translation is CATSTRFNQPQHF.

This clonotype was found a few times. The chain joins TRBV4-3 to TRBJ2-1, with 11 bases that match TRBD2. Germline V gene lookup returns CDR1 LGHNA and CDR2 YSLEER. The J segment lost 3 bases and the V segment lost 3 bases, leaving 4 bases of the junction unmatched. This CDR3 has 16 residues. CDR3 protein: CASSHLAGGYYNEQFF. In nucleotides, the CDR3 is TGCGCCAGCAGCCATCTAGCGGGAGGCTACTACAATGAGCAGTTCTTC.

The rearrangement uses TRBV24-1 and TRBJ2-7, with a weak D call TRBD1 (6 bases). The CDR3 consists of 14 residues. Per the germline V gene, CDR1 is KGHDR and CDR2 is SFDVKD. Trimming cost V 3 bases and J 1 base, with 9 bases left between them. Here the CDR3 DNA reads TGTGCCACCAGTGATACCAGGGGTTCCTACGAGCAGTACTTC. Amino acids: CATSDTRGSYEQYF.

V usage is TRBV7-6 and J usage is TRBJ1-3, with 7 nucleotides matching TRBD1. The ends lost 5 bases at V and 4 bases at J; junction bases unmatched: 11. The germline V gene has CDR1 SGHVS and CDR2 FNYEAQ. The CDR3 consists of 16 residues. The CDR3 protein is CASSPLTGIDGNTIYF. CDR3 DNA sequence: TGTGCCAGCAGCCCGTTGACAGGGATTGACGGAAACACCATATATTTT.

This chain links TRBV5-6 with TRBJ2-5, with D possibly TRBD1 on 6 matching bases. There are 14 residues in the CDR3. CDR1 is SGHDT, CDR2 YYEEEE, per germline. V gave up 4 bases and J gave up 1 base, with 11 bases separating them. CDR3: CASSATGFQETQYF. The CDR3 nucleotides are TGTGCCAGCAGCGCAACAGGGTTCCAAGAGACCCAGTACTTC.

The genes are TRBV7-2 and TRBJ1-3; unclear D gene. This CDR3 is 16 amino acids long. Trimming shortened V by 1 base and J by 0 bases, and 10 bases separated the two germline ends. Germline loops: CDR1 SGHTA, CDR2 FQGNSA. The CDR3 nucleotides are TGTGCCAGCAGCTTAGTCGTCACTTACTCTGGAAACACCATATATTTT. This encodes CASSLVVTYSGNTIYF. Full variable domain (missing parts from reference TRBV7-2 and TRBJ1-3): GAGVSQSPSNKVTEKGKDVELRCDPISGHTALYWYRQSLGQGLEFLIYFQGNSAPDKSGLPSDRFSAERTGGSVSTLTIQRTQQEDSAVYLCASSLVVTYSGNTIYFGEGSWLTVV.

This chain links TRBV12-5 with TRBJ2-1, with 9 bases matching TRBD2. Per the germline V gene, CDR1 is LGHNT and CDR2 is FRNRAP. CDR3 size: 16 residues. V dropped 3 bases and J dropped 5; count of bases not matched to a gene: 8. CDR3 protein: CASGLGTLAGDNEQFF. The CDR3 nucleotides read TGTGCTAGTGGTTTAGGAACCTTAGCGGGAGACAATGAGCAGTTCTTC.

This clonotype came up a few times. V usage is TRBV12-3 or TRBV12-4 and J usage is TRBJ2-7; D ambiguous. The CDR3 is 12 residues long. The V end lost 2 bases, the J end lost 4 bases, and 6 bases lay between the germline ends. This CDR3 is CASSLLWYEQYF. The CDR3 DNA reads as TGTGCCAGCAGTTTACTGTGGTACGAGCAGTACTTC.

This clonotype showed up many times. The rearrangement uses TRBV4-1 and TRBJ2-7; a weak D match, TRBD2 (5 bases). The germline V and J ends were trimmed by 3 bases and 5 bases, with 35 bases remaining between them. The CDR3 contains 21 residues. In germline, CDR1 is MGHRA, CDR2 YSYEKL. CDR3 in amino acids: CASSHPKAQPGRVLDLNEQYF. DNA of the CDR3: TGCGCCAGCAGCCATCCCAAGGCCCAGCCCGGAAGGGTACTAGACTTGAACGAGCAGTACTTC.

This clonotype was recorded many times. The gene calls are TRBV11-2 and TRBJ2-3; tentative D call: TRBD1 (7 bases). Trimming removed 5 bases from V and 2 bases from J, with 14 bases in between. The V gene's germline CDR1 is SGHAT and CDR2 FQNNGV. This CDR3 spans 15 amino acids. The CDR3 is CASSPVEGATDTQYF. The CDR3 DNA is TGTGCCAGCAGCCCGGTGGAGGGGGCCACAGATACGCAGTATTTT.

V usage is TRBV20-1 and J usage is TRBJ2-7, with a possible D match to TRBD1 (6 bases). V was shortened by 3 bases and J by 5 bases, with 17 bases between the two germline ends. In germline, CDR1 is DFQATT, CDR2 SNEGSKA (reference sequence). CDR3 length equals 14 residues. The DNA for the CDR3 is TGCAGTGCTAGTCCCGGGGCCAGGGGAAACGAGCAGTACTTC. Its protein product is CSASPGARGNEQYF.

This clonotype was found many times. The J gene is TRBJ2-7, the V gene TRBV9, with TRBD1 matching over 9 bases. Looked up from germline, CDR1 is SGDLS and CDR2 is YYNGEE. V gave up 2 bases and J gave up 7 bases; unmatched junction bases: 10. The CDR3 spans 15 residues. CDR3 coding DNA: TGTGCCAGCAGCGTGAGCCCGACAGGGGGGGGAGAGCAGTACTTC. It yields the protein CASSVSPTGGGEQYF.

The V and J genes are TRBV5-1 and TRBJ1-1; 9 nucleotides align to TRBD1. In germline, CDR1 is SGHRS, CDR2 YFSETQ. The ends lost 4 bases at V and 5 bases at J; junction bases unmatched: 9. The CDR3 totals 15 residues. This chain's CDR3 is CASSLRTGGGTEAFF. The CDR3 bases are TGCGCCAGCAGCCTCAGAACAGGGGGCGGAACTGAAGCTTTCTTT.

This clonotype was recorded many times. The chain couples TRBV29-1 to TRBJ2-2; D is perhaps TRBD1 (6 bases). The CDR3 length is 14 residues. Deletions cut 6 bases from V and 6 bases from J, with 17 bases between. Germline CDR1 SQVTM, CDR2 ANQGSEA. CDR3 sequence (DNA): TGCAGCGTAGGAGGAATAACAGGGTCCGGGGAGCTGTTTTTT. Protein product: CSVGGITGSGELFF.

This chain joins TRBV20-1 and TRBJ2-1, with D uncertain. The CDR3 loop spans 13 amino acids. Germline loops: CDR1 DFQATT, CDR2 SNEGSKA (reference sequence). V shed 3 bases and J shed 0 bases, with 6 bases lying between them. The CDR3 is CSASPGSYNEQFF. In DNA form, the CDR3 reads TGCAGTGCTAGTCCGGGCTCCTACAATGAGCAGTTCTTC.

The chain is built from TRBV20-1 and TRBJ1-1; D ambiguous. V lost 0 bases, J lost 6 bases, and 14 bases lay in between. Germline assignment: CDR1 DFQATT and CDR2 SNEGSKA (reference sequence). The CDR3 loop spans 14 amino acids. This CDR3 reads CSARDLGLGPEAFF. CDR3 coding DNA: TGCAGTGCTAGAGATCTAGGTTTAGGCCCTGAAGCTTTCTTT.

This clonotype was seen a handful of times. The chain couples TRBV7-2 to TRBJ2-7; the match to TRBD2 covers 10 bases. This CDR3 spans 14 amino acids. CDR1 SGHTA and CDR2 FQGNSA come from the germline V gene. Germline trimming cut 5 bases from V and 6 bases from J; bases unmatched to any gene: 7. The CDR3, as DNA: TGTGCCAGCAGCAGCAGCGGGAGGGCCGGCGAGCAGTACTTC. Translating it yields CASSSSGRAGEQYF.

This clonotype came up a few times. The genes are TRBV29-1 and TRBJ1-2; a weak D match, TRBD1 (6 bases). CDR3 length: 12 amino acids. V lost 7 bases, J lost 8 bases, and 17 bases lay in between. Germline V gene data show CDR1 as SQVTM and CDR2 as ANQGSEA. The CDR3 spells CSERGARGGYTF. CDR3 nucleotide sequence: TGCAGCGAGCGGGGGGCCCGAGGGGGCTACACCTTC.

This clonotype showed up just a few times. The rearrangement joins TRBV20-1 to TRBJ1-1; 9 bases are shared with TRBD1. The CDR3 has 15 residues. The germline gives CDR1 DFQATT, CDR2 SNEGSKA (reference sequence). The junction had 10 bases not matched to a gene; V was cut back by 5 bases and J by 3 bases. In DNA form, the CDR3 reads TGCAGTGCTCCGGGACAGGGTCGGAGGGACACTGAAGCTTTCTTT. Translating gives CSAPGQGRRDTEAFF.

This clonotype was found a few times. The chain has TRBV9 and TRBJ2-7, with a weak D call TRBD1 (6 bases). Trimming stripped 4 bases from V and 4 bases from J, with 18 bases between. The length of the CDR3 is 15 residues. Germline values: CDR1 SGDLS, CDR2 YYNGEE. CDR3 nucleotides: TGTGCCAGCAGCCTCGACCCAGGGACAACTTACGAGCAGTACTTC. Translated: CASSLDPGTTYEQYF.